The subject of this entry is one T cell receptor (beta chain). The antigen is undetermined. This CDR3 spans 15 amino acids. The V gene's germline CDR1 is MNHEY and CDR2 SMNVEV (reference sequence). After removal of 6 bases from V and 7 bases from J, the junction contained 12 bases not matched to a gene. This sample is part of a study of shared clonotypes between healthy human individuals. Whole-study results and caveats: Lower generation probabilities were found for non-shared clonotypes than for those shared by all four donors.

Terminally differentiated effector memory CD45RA+ cells were excluded from the naive CD8 cells, which were CD45RO-negative and positively selected for CCR7. Donation came from healthy HIV-negative adults that had no recent acute infections or vaccinations. The method was immunoSEQ multiplex PCR; TCRdb's version includes in-frame clones alone and lacks a portion of them. The table shows around 1.9 million clones, with 80% to 95% occurring only once. The chain is built from TRBV27 and TRBJ2-1; 7 positions agree with TRBD2. The receptor comes from a man younger than 35 in good health. Some clones in this sample may be carry-over from other donors' samples. Sample: naive CD8+ T cells from PBMCs. CDR3 sequence: CASRTNPGGWNEQFF. The CDR3 coding sequence is TGTGCCAGCAGAACTAATCCGGGAGGTTGGAATGAGCAGTTCTTC.